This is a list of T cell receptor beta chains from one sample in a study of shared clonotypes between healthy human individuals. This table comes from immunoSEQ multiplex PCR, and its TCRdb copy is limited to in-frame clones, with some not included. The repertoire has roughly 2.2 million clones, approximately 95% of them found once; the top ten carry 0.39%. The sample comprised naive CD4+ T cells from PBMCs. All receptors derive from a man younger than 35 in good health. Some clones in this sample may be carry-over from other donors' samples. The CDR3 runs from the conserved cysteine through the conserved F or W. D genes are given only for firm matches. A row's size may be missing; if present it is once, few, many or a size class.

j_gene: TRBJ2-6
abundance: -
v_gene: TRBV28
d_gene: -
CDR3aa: CASNQAALYSGANVLTF
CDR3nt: TGTGCCAGCAACCAGGCCGCCTTATACTCTGGGGCCAACGTCCTGACTTTC

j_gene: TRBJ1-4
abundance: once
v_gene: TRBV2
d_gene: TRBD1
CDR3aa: CASRDRDSHEKLFF
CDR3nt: TGTGCCAGCAGAGACCGGGACAGTCATGAAAAACTGTTTTTT

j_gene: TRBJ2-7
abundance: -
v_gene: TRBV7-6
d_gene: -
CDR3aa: CASSNAGSPHEQYF
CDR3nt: TGTGCCAGCAGCAACGCCGGATCCCCCCACGAGCAGTACTTC

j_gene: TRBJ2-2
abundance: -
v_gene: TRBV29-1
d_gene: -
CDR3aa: CSVEVGAGTGELFF
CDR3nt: TGCAGCGTTGAAGTGGGTGCGGGCACCGGGGAGCTGTTTTTT

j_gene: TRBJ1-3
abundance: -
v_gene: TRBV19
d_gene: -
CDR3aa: CASSTKNSGNTIYF
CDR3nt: TGTGCCAGTAGTACCAAGAATTCTGGAAACACCATATATTTT

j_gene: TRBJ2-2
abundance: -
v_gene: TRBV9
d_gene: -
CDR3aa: CASSAGTTNTGELFF
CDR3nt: TGTGCCAGCAGCGCCGGGACAACGAACACCGGGGAGCTGTTTTTT

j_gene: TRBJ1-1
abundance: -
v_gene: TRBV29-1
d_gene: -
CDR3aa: CSVTQGWMFKSTEAFF
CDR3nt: TGCAGCGTTACACAGGGATGGATGTTTAAGAGCACTGAAGCTTTCTTT

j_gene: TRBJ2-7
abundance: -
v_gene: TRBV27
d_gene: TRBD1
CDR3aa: CASSSRPGQGAYEQYF
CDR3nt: TGTGCCAGCAGTTCCCGCCCGGGACAGGGGGCCTACGAGCAGTACTTC

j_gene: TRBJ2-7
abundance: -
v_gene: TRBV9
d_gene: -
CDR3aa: CASSLVDSAYEQYF
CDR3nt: TGTGCCAGCAGCTTAGTAGACAGTGCCTACGAGCAGTACTTC

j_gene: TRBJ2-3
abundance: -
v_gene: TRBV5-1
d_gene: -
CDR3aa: CASSKDSTDTQYF
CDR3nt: TGCGCCAGCAGCAAAGATAGCACAGATACGCAGTATTTT

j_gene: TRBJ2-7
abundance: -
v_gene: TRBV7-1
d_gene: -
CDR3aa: CASSLGSTREQYF
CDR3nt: TGTGCCAGCAGCTTAGGGTCGACGCGCGAGCAGTACTTC

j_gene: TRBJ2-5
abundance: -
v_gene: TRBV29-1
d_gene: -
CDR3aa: CSVERGRGFQETQYF
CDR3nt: TGCAGCGTTGAACGGGGTCGGGGGTTCCAAGAGACCCAGTACTTC

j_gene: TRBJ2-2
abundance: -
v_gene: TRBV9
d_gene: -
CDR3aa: CASSVEGPPNTGELFF
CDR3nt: TGTGCCAGCAGCGTAGAGGGGCCACCGAACACCGGGGAGCTGTTTTTT

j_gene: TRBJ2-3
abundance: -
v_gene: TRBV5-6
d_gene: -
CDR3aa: CASSLGGGGTDTQYF
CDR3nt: TGTGCCAGCAGTCTGGGAGGGGGAGGCACAGATACGCAGTATTTT